These 6 T cell receptor beta chains originate from one sample sequenced in a study of T cells in Graves' hyperthyroidism and ophthalmopathy (dated by TCRdb to about 2019). Library generation was performed with multiplex PCR. Instrument used: Illumina HiSeq 2000. The TCR beta CDR3 regions were amplified from the RNA transcripts. For the first round of RT-PCR on the TCR CDR3, the HTBI primer set was used together with the Qiagen OneStep RT-PCR kit. Using fastp at Q25 and MiXCR, TCRdb reprocessed the public reads and kept productive beta chains. Merged by CDR3 protein, the rows form single entries marked with the most common genes and DNA. A total of a few hundred thousand distinct CDR3 sequences appear in this sample, more than 15% of them only once. Together, the top ten hold around 7.3% of the sample. The specimen sequenced was blood. The receptors shown here come from a woman between 18 and 30 years old with Graves' hyperthyroidism.

This clonotype occurred many times. This rearrangement joins TRBV6-1 to TRBJ2-7; D is perhaps TRBD1 (6 bases). The length of the CDR3 is 14 residues. Trimming removed 6 bases from V and 2 bases from J, with 14 bases in between. The germline CDR1 and CDR2 sequences are MNHNS and SASEGT. The CDR3 DNA is TGTGCCAGCAGGCCCCAGGGGATTGCCTACGAGCAGTACTTC. It is translated as CASRPQGIAYEQYF.

This clonotype was found many times. The chain combines TRBV7-3 with TRBJ1-2, with a weak D call TRBD1 (6 bases). Germline V gene lookup returns CDR1 SGHTA and CDR2 FQGTGA. V was shortened by 5 bases and J by 8 bases, with 15 bases between the two germline ends. The CDR3 totals 13 residues. The DNA for the CDR3 is TGTGCCAGCAGCCAGGACGGCAGGGGCGGCTACACCTTC. This translates into CASSQDGRGGYTF.

V and J are TRBV6-5 and TRBJ2-3, with a weak D call TRBD2 (8 bases). The germline gives CDR1 MNHEY, CDR2 SVGAGI. This CDR3 spans 16 amino acids. V gave up 2 bases and J gave up 3 bases, with 15 bases separating them. The chain's CDR3 is CASSYRTGGGTDTQYF. The CDR3 region has the DNA TGTGCCAGCAGTTACCGGACAGGCGGGGGGACAGATACGCAGTATTTT.

This clonotype was detected many times. The J gene is TRBJ1-4, the V gene TRBV2; the D is unclear. The CDR3 covers 13 residues. Trimming left V 3 bases short and J 7 bases short, with 9 bases between. CDR1 is SNHLY and CDR2 is FYNNEI in the germline V gene. The CDR3, as DNA: TGTGCCAGCAGTGAGACGGGGAGTGAAAAACTGTTTTTT. It translates to CASSETGSEKLFF.

The rearrangement joins TRBV25-1 to TRBJ2-1, with 7 bases aligning to TRBD1. The ends lost 4 bases at V and 4 bases at J; junction bases unmatched: 4. The CDR3 contains 14 residues. Germline loops: CDR1 MGHDK, CDR2 SYGVNS. The CDR3 reads CASSGVQGYNEQFF. CDR3 nucleotides: TGTGCCAGCAGTGGTGTACAGGGGTACAATGAGCAGTTCTTC.

This clonotype was detected many times. CDR3 coding DNA: TGTGCCAGCAGTCCGGGGGAGGGTGGGGAGCAGTTCTTC. Residues: CASSPGEGGEQFF. The rearrangement links TRBV12-3 or TRBV12-4 to TRBJ2-1; 7 nucleotides line up with TRBD2. The CDR3 runs 13 residues. V shed 5 bases and J 10 bases; nucleotides not matched to a gene: 8.